These 27 T cell receptor beta chains came from one sample sequenced in a study of blood T cell repertoires in COVID-19. Clones were sequenced by immunoSEQ multiplex PCR, and TCRdb holds only the in-frame ones, with some missing. The sample shows approximately 390,000 clones, 90% of them seen only once. Sample: peripheral blood. These receptors all stem from a man between 18 and 29 years old with active or convalescent COVID-19.

The chain joins TRBV12-3 or TRBV12-4 to TRBJ1-4; D is possibly TRBD1 (5 bases). Trimming removed 7 bases at V and 8 bases at J, with 14 bases between. The CDR3 is made up of 13 amino acids. The CDR3 nucleotides read TGTGCCAGCACCCACCTCGGGGGGGAAAAACTGTTTTTT. It translates to CASTHLGGEKLFF.

The count of this clone is one. The chain couples TRBV2 to TRBJ1-1, with 7 bases matching TRBD1. Germline CDR1 SNHLY, CDR2 FYNNEI. The trim removed 2 bases at V and 0 bases at J, leaving 3 bases unmatched. The CDR3 totals 15 residues. Written as DNA, the CDR3 is TGTGCCAGCAGTGAACGGGACAGCTTGAACACTGAAGCTTTCTTT. This encodes CASSERDSLNTEAFF.

This sequence joins TRBV20-1 and TRBJ2-3; 9 nucleotides line up with TRBD2. Germline CDR1 reads DFQATT; CDR2 reads SNEGSKA (reference sequence). V was pared by 3 bases and J by 6 bases, with 10 bases of the junction left unmatched. The CDR3 loop spans 15 amino acids. DNA of the CDR3: TGCAGTGCTAGTCACAGAGGGACTAGCCTTGATACGCAGTATTTT. Its protein is CSASHRGTSLDTQYF.

V usage is TRBV28 and J usage is TRBJ1-5; D perhaps matches TRBD1 (5 bases). CDR3 length: 14 residues. The V end was cut by 7 bases, the J end by 2 bases, with 12 bases between. Germline values: CDR1 MDHEN, CDR2 SYDVKM. Here the CDR3 reads CASNQGIGNQPQHF. In DNA form, the CDR3 reads TGTGCCAGCAACCAGGGTATTGGCAATCAGCCCCAGCATTTT.

This chain links TRBV21-1 with TRBJ2-3; the table calls TRBD2, which could not be checked here. TRBV21-1 is an annotated pseudogene. CDR3 length equals 14 residues. The CDR3 DNA sequence: TGTGCCAGCAGCAAAACCGTAGCGTCAGATACGCAGTATTTT. It yields the protein CASSKTVASDTQYF.

The rearrangement joins TRBV27 to TRBJ2-5; 8 nucleotides line up with TRBD1. The CDR3 is 13 amino acids. Germline V gives CDR1 MNHEY, CDR2 SMNVEV (reference sequence). J was trimmed by 3 bases and V by 5 bases; bases with no gene match: 2. The CDR3, as DNA: TGTGCCAGCAGTGTGGACAGGGAAGAGACCCAGTACTTC. Translation gives CASSVDREETQYF.

The rearrangement joins TRBV28 to TRBJ2-5; unclear D gene. CDR3 length: 15 amino acids. In germline, CDR1 is MDHEN, CDR2 SYDVKM. V gave up 5 bases and J gave up 2 bases, with 15 bases separating them. CDR3 DNA sequence: TGTGCCAGCAGTCCCCGCCAGATTTGGCAAGAGACCCAGTACTTC. This encodes CASSPRQIWQETQYF.

The chain combines TRBV28 with TRBJ2-1; 10 bases line up with TRBD2. This CDR3 is built from 15 residues. V lost 2 bases to trimming and J lost 6 bases; unmatched junction nucleotides: 4. Germline CDR1 reads MDHEN; CDR2 reads SYDVKM. This CDR3 is CASSLVSGGGNEQFF. The CDR3 DNA is TGTGCCAGCAGTTTAGTAAGCGGGGGGGGCAATGAGCAGTTCTTC.

J is TRBJ2-2 and V is TRBV7-3; 7 nucleotides match TRBD1. The J segment lost 5 bases and the V segment lost 3 bases, leaving 6 bases of the junction unmatched. Germline CDR1 is SGHTA and CDR2 is FQGTGA. The CDR3 length is 15 residues. The CDR3 spells CASSFRQGGTGELFF. As DNA, the CDR3 is TGTGCCAGCAGCTTCAGACAGGGCGGGACCGGGGAGCTGTTTTTT.

The genes are TRBV12-3 or TRBV12-4 and TRBJ2-3, with TRBD2 as a possible D gene (7 bases). V dropped 8 bases and J dropped 8 bases, with 11 bases sitting between them. The length of the CDR3 is 11 residues. CDR3 protein: CASQRGATQYF. CDR3 DNA sequence: TGTGCCAGCCAACGGGGGGCTACGCAGTATTTT.

The J gene is TRBJ1-5, the V gene TRBV28; 9 bases match TRBD1. Germline V CDR1 and CDR2: MDHEN, SYDVKM. V shed 4 bases, J shed 4 bases, and the junction held 2 bases outside the gene matches. This CDR3 region has 14 residues. The CDR3 protein is CASSSGTGNQPQHF. Written as DNA, the CDR3 is TGTGCCAGCAGTTCCGGGACAGGGAATCAGCCCCAGCATTTT.

This sequence joins TRBV10-2 and TRBJ1-5; possible D gene TRBD1, 6 bases. The CDR3 consists of 16 residues. Germline V CDR1 and CDR2: WSHSY, SAAADI. Trimming cost V 1 base and J 4 bases, with 14 bases left between them. CDR3 amino acids: CASSEYRQDENQPQHF. The CDR3 DNA reads TGCGCCAGCAGTGAGTACCGACAGGATGAGAATCAGCCCCAGCATTTT.

This chain uses TRBV5-4 with TRBJ2-2; 7 bases are a match to TRBD1. V lost 4 bases and J lost 6; bases outside the gene matches: 3. The germline V gene has CDR1 SGHNT and CDR2 YYREEE (reference sequence). The CDR3 totals 13 residues. The CDR3 nucleotides are TGTGCCAGCAGCCGACAGGGACCCGGGGAGCTGTTTTTT. This encodes CASSRQGPGELFF.

This clone has a single count. The chain couples TRBV19 to TRBJ2-7; 9 nucleotides align to TRBD2. CDR1 and CDR2 (germline): LNHDA, SQIVND (reference sequence). CDR3 length: 15 amino acids. V gave up 5 bases and J gave up 2 bases; unmatched junction bases: 7. In DNA form, the CDR3 reads TGTGCCAGTAGTCACGGCGGGAGGGCCCCCTACGAGCAGTACTTC. It specifies CASSHGGRAPYEQYF.

This clone appeared a few times. The chain joins TRBV7-9 to TRBJ1-4; TRBD1 might be the D (5 bases). Germline loops: CDR1 SEHNR, CDR2 FQNEAQ (reference sequence). The CDR3 has 15 residues. Trimming removed 2 bases from V and 8 bases from J, with 15 bases in between. CDR3 coding DNA: TGTGCCAGCAGCTTAAGCCAGGGAGGGGAGGAAAAACTGTTTTTT. Translated: CASSLSQGGEEKLFF.

The V and J genes are TRBV24-1 and TRBJ1-2; 7 bases agree with TRBD1. After removal of 7 bases from V and 8 bases from J, the junction contained 15 bases not matched to a gene. Germline CDR1 is KGHDR and CDR2 is SFDVKD. The CDR3 spans 15 residues. The CDR3 loop reads CATSGGPTGYGGYTF. The DNA of the CDR3 is TGTGCCACCAGCGGAGGCCCGACAGGGTATGGAGGCTACACCTTC.

The V gene is TRBV28, the J gene TRBJ2-5, with a tentative D call TRBD1 (6 bases). The CDR3 covers 14 residues. Looked up from germline, CDR1 is MDHEN and CDR2 is SYDVKM. The germline V and J ends were trimmed by 6 bases and 5 bases, with 16 bases remaining between them. CDR3 region: CASREQGFWETQYF. The CDR3 region has the DNA TGTGCCAGCAGGGAACAGGGTTTCTGGGAGACCCAGTACTTC.

The CDR3 region has the DNA TGTGCCAGCAGCACAGGGACATTCGGGGCCAACGTGCTGACTTTC. Translation: CASSTGTFGANVLTF. This sequence joins TRBV21-1 and TRBJ2-6; TRBD1 is the table's D call and was not checked against the DNA. TRBV21-1 constitutes a pseudogene. The CDR3 sequence is 15 residues long.

The chain is built from TRBV30 and TRBJ2-7, with D possibly being TRBD2 (5 bases). The CDR3 is made up of 13 amino acids. Trimming shortened V by 8 bases and J by 2 bases, and 16 bases separated the two germline ends. Germline V gene data show CDR1 as GTSNPN and CDR2 as SVGIG (reference sequence). CDR3 nucleotide sequence: TGTGCCGGAGGTGGGCGGGCGGCCTACGAGCAGTACTTC. This encodes CAGGGRAAYEQYF.

V usage is TRBV6-5 and J usage is TRBJ1-3, with TRBD1 matching 7 bases. The CDR3 spans 16 residues. Trimming removed 4 bases from V and 5 bases from J; junction bases left unmatched: 11. CDR1 and CDR2 (germline): MNHEY, SVGAGI. CDR3 amino acids: CASSSPGGQKRNTIYF. As DNA, the CDR3 is TGTGCCAGCAGTTCTCCCGGGGGACAGAAAAGAAACACCATATATTTT.

Here the CDR3 reads CASSLSSTGKATNEKLFF. For the CDR3, the DNA is TGTGCCAGCAGCTTAAGTTCAACGGGGAAGGCAACTAATGAAAAACTGTTTTTT. This chain uses TRBV7-2 with TRBJ1-4; D ambiguous. CDR3 length: 18 amino acids. The V and J ends lost 2 bases and 0 bases respectively, with 16 bases between them. Germline CDR1 reads SGHTA; CDR2 reads FQGNSA.

The chain couples TRBV7-2 to TRBJ1-1; a possible D gene is TRBD1 (6 bases). Germline V gene sequence: CDR1 SGHTA, CDR2 FQGNSA. Trimming shortened V by 2 bases and J by 3 bases, and 16 bases separated the two germline ends. The length of the CDR3 is 16 residues. The CDR3 here is CASSLPKTGSYTEAFF. In nucleotides, the CDR3 is TGTGCCAGCAGCTTACCCAAAACAGGGTCTTACACTGAAGCTTTCTTT.

The rearrangement joins TRBV5-1 to TRBJ1-4; 7 bases align to TRBD1. The CDR3 consists of 16 residues. The ends lost 3 bases at V and 4 bases at J; junction bases unmatched: 9. The germline CDR1 and CDR2 sequences are SGHRS and YFSETQ. CDR3 coding DNA: TGCGCCAGCAGCTCCAACCCAGGGGGTTTTAATGAAAAACTGTTTTTT. As protein: CASSSNPGGFNEKLFF.

V gene TRBV4-3 combines with J gene TRBJ1-2; the D gene is possibly TRBD1 (6 bases). CDR1 and CDR2 (germline): LGHNA, YSLEER. V lost 1 base, J lost 4 bases, and 19 bases lay in between. The CDR3 is 17 residues long. In DNA, the CDR3 is TGCGCCAGCAGCCAAGGTCCGGCAGGGGTTAAGGTCTATGGCTACACCTTC. Its translation is CASSQGPAGVKVYGYTF.

This clone was recorded only once. The V gene is TRBV9, the J gene TRBJ2-7; D may be TRBD2 (7 bases). This CDR3 comprises 15 residues. V was trimmed by 3 bases and J by 2 bases, leaving 15 bases between them. The germline V gene encodes CDR1 SGDLS and CDR2 YYNGEE. CDR3 nucleotide sequence: TGTGCCAGCAGCGGGGGGGGCCAGGGGCCCTACGAGCAGTACTTC. It specifies CASSGGGQGPYEQYF. Looking up the rest from reference TRBV9 and TRBJ2-7 gives the full variable domain: DSGVTQTPKHLITATGQRVTLRCSPRSGDLSVYWYQQSLDQGLQFLIQYYNGEERAKGNILERFSAQQFPDLHSELNLSSLELGDSALYFCASSGGGQGPYEQYFGPGTRLTVT.

The chain uses TRBV28 and TRBJ1-3, with D maybe TRBD1 (5 bases). V lost 7 bases and J 0 bases, leaving 22 bases between the germline ends. Germline assignment: CDR1 MDHEN and CDR2 SYDVKM. The CDR3 contains 18 residues. This CDR3 reads CASTSLAGRLSSGNTIYF. CDR3 DNA sequence: TGTGCCAGCACTTCCCTCGCGGGGCGGCTTAGCTCTGGAAACACCATATATTTT.

J is TRBJ1-1 and V is TRBV2; D gene uncertain. The CDR3 sequence is 15 residues long. V shed 5 bases and J shed 5 bases, with 18 bases lying between them. Germline V gives CDR1 SNHLY, CDR2 FYNNEI. This CDR3 reads CASSTYEGSGTEAFF. The CDR3 DNA follows: TGTGCCAGCAGTACATATGAAGGGAGTGGGACTGAAGCTTTCTTT. Looking up the rest from reference TRBV2 and TRBJ1-1 gives the full variable domain: EPEVTQTPSHQVTQMGQEVILRCVPISNHLYFYWYRQILGQKVEFLVSFYNNEISEKSEIFDDQFSVERPDGSNFTLKIRSTKLEDSAMYFCASSTYEGSGTEAFFGQGTRLTVV.